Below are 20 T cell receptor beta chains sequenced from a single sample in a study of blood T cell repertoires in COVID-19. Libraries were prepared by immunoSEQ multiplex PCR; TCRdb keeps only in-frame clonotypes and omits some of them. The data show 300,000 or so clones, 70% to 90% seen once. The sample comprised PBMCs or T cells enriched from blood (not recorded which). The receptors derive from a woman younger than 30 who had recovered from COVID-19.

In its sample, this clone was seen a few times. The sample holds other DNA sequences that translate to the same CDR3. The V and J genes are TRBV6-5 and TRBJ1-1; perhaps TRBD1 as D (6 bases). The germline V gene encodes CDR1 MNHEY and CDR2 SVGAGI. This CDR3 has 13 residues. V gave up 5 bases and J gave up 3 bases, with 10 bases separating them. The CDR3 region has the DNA TGTGCCAGCAGTCCCCGGACAGACACTGAAGCTTTCTTT. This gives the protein CASSPRTDTEAFF.

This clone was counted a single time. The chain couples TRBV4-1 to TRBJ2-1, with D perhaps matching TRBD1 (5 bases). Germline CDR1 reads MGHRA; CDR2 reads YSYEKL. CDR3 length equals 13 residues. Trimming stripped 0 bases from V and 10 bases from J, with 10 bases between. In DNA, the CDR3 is TGCGCCAGCAGCCAAGATTGGGGCGGAGAGCAGTTCTTC. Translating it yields CASSQDWGGEQFF.

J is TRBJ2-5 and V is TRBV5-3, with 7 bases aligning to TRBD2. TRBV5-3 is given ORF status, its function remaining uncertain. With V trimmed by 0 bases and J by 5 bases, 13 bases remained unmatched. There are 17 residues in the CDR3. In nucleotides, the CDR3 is TGTGCCAGAAGCTTGGAAAGGTCGGGGGGACGGCGGGAGACCCAGTACTTC. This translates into CARSLERSGGRRETQYF.

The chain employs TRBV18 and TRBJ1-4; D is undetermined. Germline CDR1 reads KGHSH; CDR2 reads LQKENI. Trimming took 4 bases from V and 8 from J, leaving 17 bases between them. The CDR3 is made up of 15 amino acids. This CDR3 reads CASSLMRDPGEKLFF. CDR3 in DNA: TGTGCCAGCTCACTAATGAGGGATCCCGGGGAAAAACTGTTTTTT.

CDR3 in DNA: TGTGCCAGCAGCGCCGGGGTGATCCCTGAAGCTTTCTTT. Translation gives CASSAGVIPEAFF. This sequence joins TRBV6-5 and TRBJ1-1; D not certain. The CDR3 runs 13 residues. The V end was cut by 6 bases, the J end by 6 bases, with 14 bases between. CDR1 is MNHEY and CDR2 is SVGAGI in the germline V gene.

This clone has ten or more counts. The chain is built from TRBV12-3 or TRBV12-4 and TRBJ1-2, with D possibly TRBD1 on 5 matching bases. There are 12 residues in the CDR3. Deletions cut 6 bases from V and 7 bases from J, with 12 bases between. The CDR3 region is CASRPGGGGYTF. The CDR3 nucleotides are TGTGCCAGCAGGCCGGGGGGAGGTGGCTACACCTTC.

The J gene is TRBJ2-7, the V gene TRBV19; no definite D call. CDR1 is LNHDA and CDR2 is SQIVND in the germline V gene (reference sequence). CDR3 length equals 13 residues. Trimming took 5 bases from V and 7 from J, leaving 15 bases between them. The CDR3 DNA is TGTGCCAGTAGTCCAGACACCCTGGCAGAGCAGTACTTC. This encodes CASSPDTLAEQYF.

The CDR3: CASSQGARLADYNEQFF. The CDR3 DNA reads as TGCGCCAGCAGCCAAGGAGCGCGACTAGCGGATTACAATGAGCAGTTCTTC. This rearrangement joins TRBV4-1 to TRBJ2-1, with 9 nucleotides matching TRBD2. The J segment lost 4 bases and the V segment lost 1 base, leaving 8 bases of the junction unmatched. CDR3 size: 17 residues. Germline lookup yields CDR1 MGHRA and CDR2 YSYEKL.

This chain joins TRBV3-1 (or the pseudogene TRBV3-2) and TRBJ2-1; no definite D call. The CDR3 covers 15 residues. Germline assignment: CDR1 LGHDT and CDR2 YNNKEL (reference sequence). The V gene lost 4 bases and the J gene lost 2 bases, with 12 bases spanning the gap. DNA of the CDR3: TGTGCCAGCAGCCTGGGTGGCGGAGCCTACAATGAGCAGTTCTTC. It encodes CASSLGGGAYNEQFF.

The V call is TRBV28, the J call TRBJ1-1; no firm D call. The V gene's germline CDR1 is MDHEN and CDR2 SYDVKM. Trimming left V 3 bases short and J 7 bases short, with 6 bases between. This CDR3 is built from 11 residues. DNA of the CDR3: TGTGCCAGCAGTTTTCTTAATGAAGCTTTCTTT. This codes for CASSFLNEAFF. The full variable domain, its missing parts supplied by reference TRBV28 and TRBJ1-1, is DVKVTQSSRYLVKRTGEKVFLECVQDMDHENMFWYRQDPGLGLRLIYFSYDVKMKEKGDIPEGYSVSREKKERFSLILESASTNQTSMYLCASSFLNEAFFGQGTRLTVV.

This CDR3 is CASSKDRERQPQHF. The CDR3 DNA is TGTGCCAGCAGCAAAGACAGGGAAAGACAGCCCCAGCATTTT. The chain joins TRBV7-9 to TRBJ1-5, with 7 bases identical to TRBD1. This CDR3 contains 14 residues. Trimming removed 5 bases from V and 7 bases from J; junction bases left unmatched: 8. Germline V lookup: CDR1 SEHNR, CDR2 FQNEAQ (reference sequence). The variable domain in full, completed from reference TRBV7-9 and TRBJ1-5, reads DTGVSQNPRHKITKRGQNVTFRCDPISEHNRLYWYRQTLGQGPEFLTYFQNEAQLEKSRLLSDRFSAERPKGSFSTLEIQRTEQGDSAMYLCASSKDRERQPQHFGDGTRLSIL.

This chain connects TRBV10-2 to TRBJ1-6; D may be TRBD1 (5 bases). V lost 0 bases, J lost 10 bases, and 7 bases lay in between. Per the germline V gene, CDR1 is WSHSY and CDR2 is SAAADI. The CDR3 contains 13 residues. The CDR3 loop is CASSESGGSPLHF. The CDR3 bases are TGCGCCAGCAGTGAGTCGGGGGGGTCACCCCTCCACTTT.

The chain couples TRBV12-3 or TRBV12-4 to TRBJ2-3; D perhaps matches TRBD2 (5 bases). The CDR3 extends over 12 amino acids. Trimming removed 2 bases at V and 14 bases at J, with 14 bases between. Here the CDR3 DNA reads TGTGCCAGCAGTTTATCCGGGCGGAGGCTGTATTTT. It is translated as CASSLSGRRLYF.

The CDR3, as DNA: TGTGCCAGCAGCCCCCCTCGGGGGACCTACGAGCAGTACTTC. Translation gives CASSPPRGTYEQYF. This chain uses TRBV7-9 with TRBJ2-7, with D possibly being TRBD2 (6 bases). The CDR3 totals 14 residues. V lost 5 bases, J lost 2 bases, and 13 bases lay in between. Germline V gene lookup returns CDR1 SEHNR and CDR2 FQNEAQ (reference sequence).

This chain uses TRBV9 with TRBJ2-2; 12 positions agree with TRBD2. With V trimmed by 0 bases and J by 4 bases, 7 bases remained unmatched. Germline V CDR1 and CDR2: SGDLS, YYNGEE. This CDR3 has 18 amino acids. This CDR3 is CASSVGLAGGPSTGELFF. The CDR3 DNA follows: TGTGCCAGCAGCGTAGGCCTAGCGGGGGGGCCGAGCACCGGGGAGCTGTTTTTT.

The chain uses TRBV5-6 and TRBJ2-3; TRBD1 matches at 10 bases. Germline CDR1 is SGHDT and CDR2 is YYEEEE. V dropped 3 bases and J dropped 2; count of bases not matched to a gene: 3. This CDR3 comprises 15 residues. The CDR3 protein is CASSSDRGYTDTQYF. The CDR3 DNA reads TGTGCCAGCAGCTCGGACAGGGGGTACACAGATACGCAGTATTTT.

The CDR3 DNA reads as TGTGCAAGTCGCTTAGCCGCCCCCCTCGGTTCACCCCTCCACTTT. It encodes CASRLAAPLGSPLHF. The J gene is TRBJ1-6, the V gene TRBV12-2. TRBV12-2 is a known pseudogene. This CDR3 comprises 15 residues.

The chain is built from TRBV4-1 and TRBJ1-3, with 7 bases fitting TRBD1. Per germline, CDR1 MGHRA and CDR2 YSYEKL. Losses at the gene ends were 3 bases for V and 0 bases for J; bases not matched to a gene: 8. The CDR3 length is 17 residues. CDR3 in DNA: TGCGCCAGCAGCCATGGACAGGCACCAAACTCTGGAAACACCATATATTTT. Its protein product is CASSHGQAPNSGNTIYF.

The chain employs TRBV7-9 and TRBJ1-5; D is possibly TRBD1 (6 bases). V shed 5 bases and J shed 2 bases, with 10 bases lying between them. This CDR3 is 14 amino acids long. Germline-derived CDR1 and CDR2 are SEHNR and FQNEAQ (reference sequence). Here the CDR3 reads CASSGGAGNQPQHF. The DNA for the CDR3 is TGTGCCAGCAGCGGGGGGGCGGGCAATCAGCCCCAGCATTTT. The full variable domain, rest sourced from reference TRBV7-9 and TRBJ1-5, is DTGVSQNPRHKITKRGQNVTFRCDPISEHNRLYWYRQTLGQGPEFLTYFQNEAQLEKSRLLSDRFSAERPKGSFSTLEIQRTEQGDSAMYLCASSGGAGNQPQHFGDGTRLSIL.

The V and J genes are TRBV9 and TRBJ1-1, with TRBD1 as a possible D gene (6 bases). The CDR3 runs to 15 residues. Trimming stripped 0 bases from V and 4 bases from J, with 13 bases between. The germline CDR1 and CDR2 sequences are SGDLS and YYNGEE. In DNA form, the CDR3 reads TGTGCCAGCAGCGTAGGGGGGGGCGGAGGCACTGAAGCTTTCTTT. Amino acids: CASSVGGGGGTEAFF.